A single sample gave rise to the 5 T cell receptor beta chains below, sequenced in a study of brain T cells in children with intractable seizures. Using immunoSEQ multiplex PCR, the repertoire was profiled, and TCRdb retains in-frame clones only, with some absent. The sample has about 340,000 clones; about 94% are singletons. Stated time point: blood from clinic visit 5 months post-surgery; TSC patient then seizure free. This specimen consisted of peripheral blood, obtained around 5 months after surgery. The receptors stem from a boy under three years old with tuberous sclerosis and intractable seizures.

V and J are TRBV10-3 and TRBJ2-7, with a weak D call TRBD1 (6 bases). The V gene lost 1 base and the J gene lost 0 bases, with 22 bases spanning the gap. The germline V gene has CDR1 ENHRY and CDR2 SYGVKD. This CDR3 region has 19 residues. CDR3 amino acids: CAISEWLTGPPYSSYEQYF. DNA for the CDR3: TGTGCCATCAGTGAGTGGTTGACAGGCCCCCCGTATAGCTCCTACGAGCAGTACTTC.

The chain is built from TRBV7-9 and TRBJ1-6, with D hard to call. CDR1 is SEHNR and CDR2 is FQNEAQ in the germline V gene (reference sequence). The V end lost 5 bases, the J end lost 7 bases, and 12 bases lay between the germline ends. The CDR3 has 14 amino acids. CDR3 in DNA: TGTGCCAGCAGCCTCCGAGTGGAAAATTCACCCCTCCACTTT. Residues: CASSLRVENSPLHF. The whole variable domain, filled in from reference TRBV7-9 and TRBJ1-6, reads DTGVSQNPRHKITKRGQNVTFRCDPISEHNRLYWYRQTLGQGPEFLTYFQNEAQLEKSRLLSDRFSAERPKGSFSTLEIQRTEQGDSAMYLCASSLRVENSPLHFGNGTRLTVT.

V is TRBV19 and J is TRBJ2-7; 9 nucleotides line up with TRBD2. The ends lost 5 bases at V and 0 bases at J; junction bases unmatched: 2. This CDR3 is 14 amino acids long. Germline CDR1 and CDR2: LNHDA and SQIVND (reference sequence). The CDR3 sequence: CASSLAGSSYEQYF. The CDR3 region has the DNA TGTGCCAGTAGTCTAGCGGGATCCTCCTACGAGCAGTACTTC.

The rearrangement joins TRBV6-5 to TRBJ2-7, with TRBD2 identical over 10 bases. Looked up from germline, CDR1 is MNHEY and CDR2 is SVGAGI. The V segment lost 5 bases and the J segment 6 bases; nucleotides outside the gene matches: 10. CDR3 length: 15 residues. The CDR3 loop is CASSPGASGSREQYF. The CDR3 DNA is TGTGCCAGCAGTCCTGGGGCTAGCGGGAGTCGCGAGCAGTACTTC.

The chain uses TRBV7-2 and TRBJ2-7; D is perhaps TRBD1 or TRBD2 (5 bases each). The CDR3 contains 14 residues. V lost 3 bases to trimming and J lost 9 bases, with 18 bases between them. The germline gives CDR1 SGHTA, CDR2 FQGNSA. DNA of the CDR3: TGTGCCAGCAGCTTCGGGACGGCGGATGGTGGGCAGTACTTC. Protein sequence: CASSFGTADGGQYF.